This T cell receptor (beta chain) stems from a study of cytomegalovirus exposure and HLA in healthy donors. At the level of the study: Roughly 170 million T cells yielded some 120 million unique TCR beta sequences in earlier analysis.

This CDR3 has 16 amino acids. Germline loops: CDR1 MDHEN, CDR2 SYDVKM. Trimming took off 3 bases at V and 2 bases at J, with 15 bases between the two ends. The PCR contained 60 Vbeta and 13 Jbeta primers. This table comes from immunoSEQ multiplex PCR, and its TCRdb copy is limited to in-frame clones, with some not included. The table shows approximately 190,000 clones, with 81% occurring only once. As for this clone: Its antigen is unknown.

While unrecorded immune exposures were likely, the donors were nominally healthy when sampled. Study observations and caveats: Previously analyzed data showed that most TCR beta V segments were productive at a frequency of about 90% or about 30%. Cytomegalovirus status was reportedly diagnosed by the classifier with high specificity and sensitivity.

This sequence was found in a woman aged 18-30 years in good health and CMV-seropositive. J is TRBJ2-3 and V is TRBV28; D not certain. Sequencing was done on a sample of PBMCs. This CDR3 is CASSLIPVHITDTQYF. The DNA of the CDR3 is TGTGCCAGCAGTTTGATACCAGTCCACATCACAGATACGCAGTATTTT.